This TCR beta chain comes out of a study of CXCR3-negative and CXCR3-positive naive CD8 T cells. Overall study results and limits: Cryopreserved cells partially lost CXCR3 expression, and fresh PBMCs were used in most assays. Naive cells that were CXCR3-positive had more hydrophobic TRB CDR3s (compared with CXCR3-negative naive cells).

In regard to this clonotype: Its specificity is not known.

CD45RO-CCR7+CD27+CD95- was the phenotype of naive CD8+ T cells. All TRB cDNA libraries came from 5' RACE performed with UMI labels. TCRdb re-analyzed the 5' RACE reads; it lists each CDR3 protein once, without DNA. This sample's clone table lists some 140,000 distinct CDR3 sequences. Per the germline V gene, CDR1 is SGHVS and CDR2 is FQNEAQ. CDR3 length: 14 amino acids. The chain links TRBV7-8 to TRBJ2-1; no DNA is available, so the TRBD2 call from TCRdb remains unchecked. This TCR was sampled from a human donor in good health. Some clones in this sample may be carry-over from other donors' samples. Sequenced: naive CXCR3+ CD8+ T cells from blood. As to subset: CD45RO-CCR7+CD27+CD95- naive CD8+ T cells expressing CXCR3 (TNR3+). The CDR3 protein is CASCGSGAYNEQFF.